This T cell receptor beta chain stems from a study of shared clonotypes between healthy human individuals. Trimming shortened V by 5 bases and J by 7 bases, and 10 bases separated the two germline ends. Germline assignment: CDR1 KGHSH and CDR2 LQKENI. This CDR3 has 12 amino acids. Study observations and caveats: Clonotype sharing among donors was thought likely to change with sequencing depth. For naive CD4 cells, 4% to 6% of clonotypes were shared across a handful of donors. What naive subsets generally showed was a larger estimated richness than memory subsets showed.

As concerns this clone: The antigen is not known.

Each subset's genomic DNA was shared equally among a number of immunoSEQ plates. Here immunoSEQ multiplex PCR was the method, and the copy in TCRdb shows in-frame clones only, minus some. This sample has approximately 940,000 clones, with approximately 80% found just once. The chain carries TRBV18 and TRBJ2-3; D is possibly TRBD2 (6 bases). This sequence originates from a man younger than 35 in good health. The sample comprised memory CD4+ T cells sorted from blood. Described subset: CD45RA-negative fraction. CDR3 in DNA: TGTGCCAGCTCAACTAGCCTGAATACGCAGTATTTT. Its translation: CASSTSLNTQYF.